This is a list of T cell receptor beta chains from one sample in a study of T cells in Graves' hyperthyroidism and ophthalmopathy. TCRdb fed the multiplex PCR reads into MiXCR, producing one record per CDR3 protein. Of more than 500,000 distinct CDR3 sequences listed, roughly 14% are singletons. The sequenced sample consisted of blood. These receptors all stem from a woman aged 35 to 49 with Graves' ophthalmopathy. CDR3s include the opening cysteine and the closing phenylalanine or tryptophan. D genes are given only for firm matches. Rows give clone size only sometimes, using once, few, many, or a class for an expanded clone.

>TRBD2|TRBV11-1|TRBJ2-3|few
TGTGCCAGCAGCTTAGGTCTAGCGGGCCGCGAGGCAGATACGCAGTATTTT
CASSLGLAGREADTQYF
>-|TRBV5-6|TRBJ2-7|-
TGTGCCAGCAGCTCCGAGCCAGGCTTTCGCTCCTACGAGCAGTACTTC
CASSSEPGFRSYEQYF
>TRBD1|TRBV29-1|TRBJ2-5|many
TGCAGCGTTGTAGACAGGGGAGATCAAGAGACCCAGTACTTC
CSVVDRGDQETQYF
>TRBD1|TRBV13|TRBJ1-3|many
TGTGCCAGCAGCTTGCCCTGGACAGGGGACCACTCTGGAAACACCATATATTTT
CASSLPWTGDHSGNTIYF
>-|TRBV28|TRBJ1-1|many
TGTGCCAGCAGTTTTATCGACACTGAAGCTTTCTTT
CASSFIDTEAFF
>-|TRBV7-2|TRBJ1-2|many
TGTGCCAGCAGCCCCCGACCGAATTATGACTATGGCTACACCTTC
CASSPRPNYDYGYTF
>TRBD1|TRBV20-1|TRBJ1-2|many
TGCAGTGCATTAACAGGGGCCGGCTACACCTTC
CSALTGAGYTF
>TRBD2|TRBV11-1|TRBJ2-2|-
TGTGCCAGCAGCGCCCTAGCGGGAAGACTGGGCACCGGGGAGCTGTTTTTT
CASSALAGRLGTGELFF
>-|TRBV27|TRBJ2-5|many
TGTGCCAGCAGTTTTCAGGGTGAGACCCAGTACTTC
CASSFQGETQYF
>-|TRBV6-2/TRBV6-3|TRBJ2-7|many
TGTGCCAGCACCCCCGACTGGATAAACATATACGAGCAGTACTTC
CASTPDWINIYEQYF
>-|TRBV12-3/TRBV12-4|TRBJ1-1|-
TGTGCCAGCCAGAAGGGGGCTGAAGCTTTCTTT
CASQKGAEAFF
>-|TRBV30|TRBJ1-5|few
TGTGCCTGGAGTGTTAAGGCAGATTATAGCAATCAGCCCCAGCATTTT
CAWSVKADYSNQPQHF
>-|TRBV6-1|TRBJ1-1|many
TGTGCCAGCAGTAAAGATCCAGGGAACACTGAAGCTTTCTTT
CASSKDPGNTEAFF
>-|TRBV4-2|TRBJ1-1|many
TGTGCCAGCAGCCAAGATCGGGAATGGGGTGAAGCTTTCTTT
CASSQDREWGEAFF
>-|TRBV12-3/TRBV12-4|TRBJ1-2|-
TGTGCCAGCAGTTTAGATCCCCGGGTGGATGGCTACACCTTC
CASSLDPRVDGYTF
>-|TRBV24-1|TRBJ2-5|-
TGTGCCACCAGTGATTTATCGGGAGAAGAGACCCAGTACTTC
CATSDLSGEETQYF
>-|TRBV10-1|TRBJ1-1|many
TGCGCCAGATGGACACCGAACACTGAAGCTTTCTTT
CARWTPNTEAFF
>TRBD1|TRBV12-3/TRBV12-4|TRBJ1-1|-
TGTGCCAGCAGTTTGCGGACAGGGGACTCTGAAGCTTTCTTT
CASSLRTGDSEAFF
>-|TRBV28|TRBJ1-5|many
TGTGCCACAACCTTTCGGGGACCCGGCAATCAGCCCCAGCATTTT
CATTFRGPGNQPQHF
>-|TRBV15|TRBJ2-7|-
TGTGCCACCAGCAGAGATGCCGGCATCACCTACGAGCAGTACTTC
CATSRDAGITYEQYF
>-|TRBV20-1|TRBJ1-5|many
TGCAGTGCTAGCGAGAGGACGGATAGCAATCAGCCCCAGCATTTT
CSASERTDSNQPQHF
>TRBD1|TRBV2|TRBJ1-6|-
TGTGCCAGCACGGGGCAGGGGGCGTATAATTCACCCCTCCACTTT
CASTGQGAYNSPLHF
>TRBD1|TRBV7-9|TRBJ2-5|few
TGTGCCAGCAGCTCTACAGGGGGCGAAGAGACCCAGTACTTC
CASSSTGGEETQYF
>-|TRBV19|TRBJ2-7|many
TGTGCCAGTAGTACCACGGGCAGCGCGAAGAGCTCCTACGAGCAGTACTTC
CASSTTGSAKSSYEQYF
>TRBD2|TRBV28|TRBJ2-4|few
TGTGCCAGCTCGGGAGGGAGGGTAGGAAACATTCAGTACTTC
CASSGGRVGNIQYF
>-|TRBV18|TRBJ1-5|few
TGTGCCAGCTCCCCTTTCGGCCCGGGGGGCGCGGATCAGCCCCAGCATTTT
CASSPFGPGGADQPQHF
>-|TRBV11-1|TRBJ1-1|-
TGTGCCAGCAGCTTAGCCTCAGCAGGGACCATGAACACTGAAGCTTTCTTT
CASSLASAGTMNTEAFF
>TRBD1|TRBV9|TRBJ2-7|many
TGTGCCAGCAGCCCGGAAAGGGGGCGTGGAGGCGAGCAGTACTTC
CASSPERGRGGEQYF
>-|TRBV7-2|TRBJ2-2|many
TGTGCCAGCAGCTTAGCGTGGGTTTCCGGGGAGCTGTTTTTT
CASSLAWVSGELFF
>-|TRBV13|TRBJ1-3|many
TGTGCCAGCAGCTTGAGGGTCACTCGAAACACCATATATTTT
CASSLRVTRNTIYF
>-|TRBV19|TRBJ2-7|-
TGTGCCAGTAGTATAGTTCTGTTTTCCGGAGAGCAGTACTTC
CASSIVLFSGEQYF
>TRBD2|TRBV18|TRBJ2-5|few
TGTGCCAGCTCACCATCGGGACTAGCTCAGGGAGAGACCCAGTACTTC
CASSPSGLAQGETQYF
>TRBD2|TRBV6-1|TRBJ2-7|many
TGTGCCAGCAGCGGGACTAGCGGGAACGAGCAGTACTTC
CASSGTSGNEQYF
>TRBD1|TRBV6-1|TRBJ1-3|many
TGTGCCAGCAGCAAACAGGGGGCAGCTGGAAACACCATATATTTT
CASSKQGAAGNTIYF
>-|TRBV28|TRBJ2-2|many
TGTGCCAGCGAGGGCCGGGACACTAACACCGGGGAGCTGTTTTTT
CASEGRDTNTGELFF
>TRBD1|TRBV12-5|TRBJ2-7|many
TGTGCTAGTGGTTTGGTACCAGGGACAGATCTCCACGAGCAGTACTTC
CASGLVPGTDLHEQYF
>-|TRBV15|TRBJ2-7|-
TGTGCCACCAGCAGACTCGGGGGTTTCTCCTACGAGCAGTACTTC
CATSRLGGFSYEQYF
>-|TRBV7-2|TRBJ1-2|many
TGTGCCAGCAGCCACGGACATGGGGATGGAGGCTACACCTTC
CASSHGHGDGGYTF
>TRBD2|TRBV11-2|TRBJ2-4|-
TGTGCCAGGATCCCTTCACTAGCGCCGACGGGAGCCAAAAACATTCAGTACTTC
CARIPSLAPTGAKNIQYF
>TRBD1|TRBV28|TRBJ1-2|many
TGTGCCAGCAGTTTATTGACAGGGTGGGCCTATGGCTACACCTTC
CASSLLTGWAYGYTF
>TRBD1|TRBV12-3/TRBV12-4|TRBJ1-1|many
TGTGCCAGCAGTTTCGGACAGGGTTCTGAAGCTTTCTTT
CASSFGQGSEAFF
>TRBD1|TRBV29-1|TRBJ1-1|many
TGCAGCGCCCGGGACAGGGGGCGGGACACTGAAGCTTTCTTT
CSARDRGRDTEAFF